These T cell receptor beta chains were read from a single sample in a study of blood T cell repertoires in COVID-19. The method was immunoSEQ multiplex PCR; TCRdb's version includes in-frame clones alone and lacks a portion of them. The repertoire includes some 140,000 clones, 75% to 95% of them detected once, and 0.45% to 0.65% sits in the top ten. The sample taken for sequencing was peripheral blood. These receptor sequences come from a man aged 50-59 years with acute or convalescent COVID-19. Both conserved end residues are part of each CDR3. The D gene is left open where the match is weak. Clone size, where shown, is once, few, many, or a class for clones that have expanded.

few	TRBJ1-1	TRBD1	TRBV6-2/TRBV6-3	14	CASSYTGGRTEAFF	TGTGCCAGCAGTTATACAGGGGGAAGGACTGAAGCTTTCTTT
NA	TRBJ2-7	NA	TRBV5-6	14	CASSLGVTRYEQYF	TGTGCCAGCAGCTTGGGGGTGACGAGGTACGAGCAGTACTTC
few	TRBJ1-2	NA	TRBV6-5	15	CASSYSNQGRSGYTF	TGTGCCAGCAGTTACTCTAATCAGGGCAGGTCGGGCTACACCTTC
NA	TRBJ2-1	NA	TRBV28	16	CASSLIGLAPENEQFF	TGTGCCAGCAGTTTAATAGGGCTAGCGCCGGAGAATGAGCAGTTCTTC
NA	TRBJ2-7	TRBD2	TRBV27	16	CASSAPGTKGAYEQYF	TGTGCCAGCAGTGCCCCCGGGACTAAAGGCGCCTACGAGCAGTACTTC
NA	TRBJ1-4	NA	TRBV5-6	15	CASSRAVQEDEKLFF	TGTGCCAGCAGCCGAGCCGTACAGGAAGATGAAAAACTGTTTTTT
NA	TRBJ2-2	NA	TRBV7-7	14	CASSFSRGTGELFF	TGTGCCAGCAGCTTTTCTCGGGGCACCGGGGAGCTGTTTTTT
once	TRBJ2-7	TRBD1	TRBV29-1	12	CSVAGDRYEQYF	TGCAGCGTTGCCGGGGACAGGTACGAGCAGTACTTC
NA	TRBJ2-5	NA	TRBV7-2	14	CASSLLGGGETQYF	TGTGCCAGCAGCTTATTAGGGGGAGGGGAGACCCAGTACTTC
once	TRBJ1-1	NA	TRBV18	15	CASSPNPPGGTEAFF	TGTGCCAGCTCACCAAACCCGCCAGGTGGGACTGAAGCTTTCTTT
NA	TRBJ2-1	TRBD2	TRBV10-3	15	CATGLADLSYNEQFF	TGTGCCACGGGCCTAGCGGACCTCTCCTACAATGAGCAGTTCTTC
NA	TRBJ1-4	TRBD1	TRBV5-4	17	CASSRQPGQVAKEKLFF	TGTGCCAGCAGCCGACAGCCTGGACAGGTAGCAAAGGAAAAACTGTTTTTT
NA	TRBJ1-5	NA	TRBV29-1	14	CSVAESGFGQPQHF	TGCAGCGTTGCGGAGTCAGGGTTTGGTCAGCCCCAGCATTTT
NA	TRBJ2-3	TRBD1	TRBV20-1	15	CSASDPGGGTDTQYF	TGCAGTGCTAGTGATCCAGGGGGAGGCACAGATACGCAGTATTTT
NA	TRBJ2-3	NA	TRBV7-9	17	CASSLPPRPLGTDTQYF	TGTGCCAGCAGCTTACCGCCGAGGCCCTTGGGCACAGATACGCAGTATTTT
NA	TRBJ1-5	TRBD1	TRBV6-6	22	CASSSRANRGQYTGDSNQPQHF	TGTGCCAGCAGCTCTAGGGCTAACAGGGGGCAATACACGGGAGATAGCAATCAGCCCCAGCATTTT
NA	TRBJ1-4	NA	TRBV6-5	14	CASSVVGLGEKLFF	TGTGCCAGCAGCGTGGTGGGCTTGGGCGAAAAACTGTTTTTT
NA	TRBJ2-2	TRBD1	TRBV19	15	CASSGRDSSTGELFF	TGTGCCAGTAGTGGCCGGGACAGCAGCACCGGGGAGCTGTTTTTT
NA	TRBJ2-1	NA	TRBV7-9	13	CASSLGTANEQFF	TGTGCCAGCAGCTTAGGCACAGCAAATGAGCAGTTCTTC
NA	TRBJ2-7	NA	TRBV7-2	14	CASSWTVTSYEQYF	TGTGCCAGCAGCTGGACTGTGACCTCCTACGAGCAGTACTTC
NA	TRBJ2-2	TRBD2	TRBV4-1	17	CASSQPSGRSHTGELFF	TGCGCCAGCAGCCAACCCAGCGGGAGGAGCCATACCGGGGAGCTGTTTTTT
NA	TRBJ2-5	NA	TRBV6-5	13	CASRPTSQGTQYF	TGTGCCAGCAGACCGACCTCACAGGGGACCCAGTACTTC
few	TRBJ1-6	TRBD1	TRBV4-3	17	CASSQIAGDRGNSPLHF	TGCGCCAGCAGCCAAATCGCGGGGGACAGGGGAAATTCACCCCTCCACTTT
NA	TRBJ2-1	NA	TRBV7-9	12	CASRSSYNEQFF	TGTGCCAGCAGGAGCTCCTACAATGAGCAGTTCTTC
once	TRBJ1-2	NA	TRBV19	13	CATSPPGEYGYTF	TGTGCCACCTCTCCTCCGGGGGAATATGGCTACACCTTC
NA	TRBJ2-5	NA	TRBV27	15	CASSLTRANQETQYF	TGTGCCAGCAGTTTGACTAGGGCAAACCAAGAGACCCAGTACTTC
NA	TRBJ1-2	NA	TRBV6-5	13	CASSGQNNYGYTF	TGTGCCAGCAGCGGACAGAATAACTATGGCTACACCTTC
NA	TRBJ1-1	TRBD1	TRBV30	13	CASPGTGSTEAFF	TGTGCCTCGCCCGGGACAGGGAGCACTGAAGCTTTCTTT
NA	TRBJ2-7	NA	TRBV5-1	13	CASSLPRIYEQYF	TGCGCCAGCAGCTTGCCGCGAATTTACGAGCAGTACTTC
NA	TRBJ2-1	NA	TRBV4-3	18	CASSQVLGRGRVYNEQFF	TGCGCCAGCAGCCAAGTACTTGGGCGGGGGCGGGTCTACAATGAGCAGTTCTTC
NA	TRBJ2-6	NA	TRBV3-1/TRBV3-2	15	CASSQVLSGANVLTF	TGTGCCAGCAGCCAAGTCCTCTCTGGGGCCAACGTCCTGACTTTC
few	TRBJ2-2	TRBD2	TRBV10-3	14	CATLADPNTGELFF	TGTGCCACCCTAGCGGACCCGAACACCGGGGAGCTGTTTTTT
NA	TRBJ1-1	NA	TRBV30	13	CAGGQSVNTEAFF	TGTGCCGGAGGGCAGTCAGTGAACACTGAAGCTTTCTTT
NA	TRBJ2-3	TRBD2	TRBV10-3	14	CAITPGLAGGTQYF	TGTGCCATCACTCCGGGACTAGCGGGGGGCACGCAGTATTTT
NA	TRBJ1-2	TRBD1	TRBV18	16	CASSPTWSRGKGGYTF	TGTGCCAGCTCACCCACTTGGTCCAGGGGGAAAGGCGGCTACACCTTC
NA	TRBJ2-1	NA	TRBV7-2	14	CASSLKVGQGEQFF	TGTGCCAGCAGCTTAAAGGTTGGGCAGGGTGAGCAGTTCTTC
NA	TRBJ1-5	TRBD1	TRBV7-2	15	CASSLGDRANQPQHF	TGTGCCAGCAGCTTAGGGGACAGGGCCAATCAGCCCCAGCATTTT
NA	TRBJ1-5	TRBD1	TRBV6-5	14	CASSNDRGGQPQHF	TGTGCCAGCAGTAACGACAGGGGAGGTCAGCCCCAGCATTTT
once	TRBJ2-7	TRBD2	TRBV9	17	CASSVLHPAGVSYEQYF	TGTGCCAGCAGCGTTCTACATCCAGCGGGAGTCAGCTACGAGCAGTACTTC
NA	TRBJ2-1	NA	TRBV5-1	12	CASSPNYNEQFF	TGCGCCAGCAGCCCCAACTACAATGAGCAGTTCTTC
NA	TRBJ2-7	TRBD1	TRBV6-5	15	CASRFPGQGSYEQYF	TGTGCCAGCAGATTTCCGGGACAGGGTTCCTACGAGCAGTACTTC
NA	TRBJ2-4	NA	TRBV19	14	CASRQNLAKNIQYF	TGTGCCAGTAGACAGAACCTAGCCAAAAACATTCAGTACTTC
once	TRBJ2-3	TRBD1	TRBV18	16	CASSPIMSDRADTQYF	TGTGCCAGCTCACCCATCATGTCGGACAGGGCAGATACGCAGTATTTT
NA	TRBJ1-1	NA	TRBV9	14	CASSYLTGNTEAFF	TGTGCCAGCAGCTACCTAACAGGGAACACTGAAGCTTTCTTT
NA	TRBJ2-3	TRBD2	TRBV6-5	15	CASRPSGTTSDTQYF	TGTGCCAGCAGGCCTAGCGGTACTACATCAGATACGCAGTATTTT
NA	TRBJ1-1	NA	TRBV6-5	15	CASSYGDRLATEAFF	TGTGCCAGCAGTTACGGAGACAGATTAGCCACTGAAGCTTTCTTT